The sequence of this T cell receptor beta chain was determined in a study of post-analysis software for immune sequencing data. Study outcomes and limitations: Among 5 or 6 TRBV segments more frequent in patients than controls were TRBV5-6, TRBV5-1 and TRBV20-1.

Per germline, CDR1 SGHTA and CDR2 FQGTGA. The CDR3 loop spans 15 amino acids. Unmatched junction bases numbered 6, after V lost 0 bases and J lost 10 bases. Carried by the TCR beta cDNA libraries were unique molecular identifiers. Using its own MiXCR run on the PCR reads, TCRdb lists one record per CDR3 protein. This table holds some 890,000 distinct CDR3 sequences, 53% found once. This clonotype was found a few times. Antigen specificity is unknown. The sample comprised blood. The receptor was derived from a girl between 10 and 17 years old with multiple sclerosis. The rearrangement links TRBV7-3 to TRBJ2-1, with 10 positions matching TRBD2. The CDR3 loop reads CASSLTLAGVSEQFF. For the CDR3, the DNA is TGTGCCAGCAGCTTAACGCTAGCGGGAGTCTCCGAGCAGTTCTTC.